This TCR beta chain was identified in a study of blood T cells in healthy people across ages (dated by TCRdb to 2014 to 2015). Broadly, across the study: In model experiments, template switching captured roughly one uniquely barcoded TCR beta cDNA molecule for every two T cells. To avoid experimental bias, donors of different ages were distributed randomly across sequencing lanes. The donors were split into four age groups: young (average approximately 16 years), middle-aged (about 40), aged (approximately 60) and long-lived (82). Using deep sequencing normalized with unique cDNA molecular identifiers, the study measured how TCR beta repertoire diversity changes with age. The study analyzed two additional independent replicas of 1 million unique cDNA reads from the same blood draw for two donors, one aged 18 to 29 and one aged 80 or older. Results the study describes overall, beyond this receptor: The percentage of naive T cells measured by flow cytometry correlated strongly with observed TCR beta diversity. Because donor CMV infection status was unknown, age-related changes in expanded clonotypes were potentially confounded. As age increased, observed TCR beta diversity per million T cells dropped in a roughly linear way, and a significant reduction was already evident by age roughly 40. Compared with the aged group, the long-lived group had more naive CD4+ T cells, fewer expanded clones and increased TCR diversity, suggesting age selection. Since profiling was done on bulk unsorted PBMCs, naive and antigen-experienced compartments could not be conclusively compared. Estimates of total diversity based on one million sequenced T cells were considered lower bounds and underestimates.

With respect to this clonotype: Its antigen specificity is not known. No much larger clonotype is one base removed from it; base qualities were not supplied.

The donors were roughly 39 Caucasian individuals from Russia, aged 6 to 90 years, who were systemically healthy. Each donor gave 8 to 10 milliliters of peripheral blood, drawn into EDTA-treated Vacutainer tubes. PBMCs were isolated by Ficoll-Paque density-gradient centrifugation, with at least 7 million obtained per sample. Total RNA was extracted from PBMCs with Trizol reagent, with at least 5 micrograms obtained per sample. For every donor, an aliquot of PBMCs went through flow cytometry to measure the percentages of naive CD45RAhigh/CD27high T cells. The library was built by means of 5' RACE. For sequencing, an Illumina HiSeq 2500 was employed. A second PCR of 7 to 11 cycles was run with a J-beta primer mix and a sample-barcoded 5' primer. A unique molecular identifier was introduced onto each TCR beta cDNA molecule by a template-switch 5' adaptor carrying 12 random nucleotides. Each sample yielded at least 2.5 million CDR3-containing paired-end reads. The Mint cDNA synthesis kit, primed by a TRBC-specific oligonucleotide, was used to synthesize first-strand cDNA from all RNA. Following uracil-DNA glycosylase treatment, a first 18-cycle PCR with universal primers M1SS and BC2_uni_R was performed on all cDNA. In the paper's pipeline: Normalization of each sample was performed by random selection of 1 million high-quality reads, each carrying a distinct molecular identifier. Reads with shared molecular identifiers were discarded instead of being binned into consensus sequences. MiTCR, run with a Q25 quality threshold and the strictest error-elimination algorithm, handled CDR3 identification, clonotype clustering and error correction. A nonparametric unseen species model with Euler transformation was used to estimate lower-bound total TCR beta diversity. Clones were called with MiXCR by TCRdb after fastp trimmed the public reads at Q25, and only in-frame beta chains were retained. CDR3 protein duplicates are merged, each entry listing the most common genes and DNA. TCRdb, not the original authors, processed these V and J calls. The sample table records around 790,000 distinct CDR3 sequences; around 42% of these occur just once. Under 20% of the sample rests with the top ten.

Sequences were obtained from blood. The source of this sequence is a man in his 60s in good health.

The DNA is as follows: TGCAGCGTCGTTCCCCGGACAGCTAGCACAGATACGCAGTATTTT. This sequence encodes CSVVPRTASTDTQYF. The chain links TRBV29-1 with TRBJ2-3; TRBD1 is a possible D gene, resting on 6 matching bases. According to the germline V gene, CDR1 reads SQVTM and CDR2 reads ANQGSEA. Counted from cysteine to phenylalanine, this CDR3 has 15 amino acids. The sequence is cut down to CDR3 DNA, 45 bases in frame from base 1. Relative to germline, V is 6 bases shorter and J is 0 bases shorter, with 16 bases between their ends.